The 9 T cell receptor beta chains below were found in one sample sequenced in a study of shared T cell receptors in the human thymus. Some clones are missing from TCRdb's copy, which holds only in-frame ones; the method was immunoSEQ multiplex PCR. The sample holds roughly 660,000 clones, around 87% seen once. The same data also went into a second study, on human thymus T cells.

Sample: thymocytes. These receptors originate from a boy under two years old with a congenital heart defect.

V is TRBV6-6 and J is TRBJ1-1, with TRBD1 as a possible D gene (6 bases). The length of the CDR3 is 13 residues. The germline V gene encodes CDR1 MNHNY and CDR2 SVGAGI (reference sequence). V was pared by 5 bases and J by 6 bases, with 13 bases between. CDR3 sequence reads: CASSKMGAAEAFF. CDR3 nucleotide sequence: TGTGCCAGCAGTAAAATGGGGGCCGCTGAAGCTTTCTTT.

The gene calls are TRBV4-1 and TRBJ1-2; tentative D call: TRBD1 (5 bases). V gave up 4 bases and J gave up 0 bases, with 9 bases separating them. This CDR3 has 14 residues. Germline CDR1 reads MGHRA; CDR2 reads YSYEKL. The CDR3 loop reads CASSPPTANYGYTF. The CDR3 DNA reads as TGCGCCAGCAGCCCCCCGACAGCTAACTATGGCTACACCTTC.

The CDR3 nucleotides are TGTGCCTGGAGTGTAAGGTCCGCGAGGCAGGGTACGCAGTATTTT. Translated, it gives CAWSVRSARQGTQYF. The rearrangement links TRBV30 to TRBJ2-3; TRBD1 might be the D (5 bases). Between the trimmed V and J ends, which lost 0 bases and 8 bases, there was a span of 18 bases. Germline V CDR1 and CDR2: GTSNPN, SVGIG (reference sequence). CDR3 length: 15 amino acids.

The chain's CDR3 is CARREASGTVIRAGELFF. Here the CDR3 DNA reads TGCGCCAGGCGGGAAGCTAGCGGGACAGTGATACGGGCCGGGGAGCTGTTTTTT. V and J are TRBV23-1 and TRBJ2-2; TRBD2 aligns across 9 bases. TRBV23-1 qualifies as an ORF whose function is uncertain. The CDR3 is 18 residues long. V lost 9 bases to trimming and J lost 6 bases; unmatched junction nucleotides: 20.

V usage is TRBV6-6 and J usage is TRBJ2-7, with D possibly matching TRBD1 (5 bases). V shed 4 bases and J shed 3 bases, with 10 bases lying between them. CDR3 length equals 13 residues. The germline CDR1 and CDR2 sequences are MNHNY and SVGAGI (reference sequence). The CDR3 region has the DNA TGTGCCAGCAGTTGCCAGGGTGTCTACGAGCAGTACTTC. Protein: CASSCQGVYEQYF.

J is TRBJ2-6 and V is TRBV4-1; 7 positions match TRBD2. Per the germline V gene, CDR1 is MGHRA and CDR2 is YSYEKL. The CDR3 runs to 21 residues. V lost 0 bases, J lost 0 bases, and 14 bases stayed unmatched. CDR3 sequence: CASSQDWRGSRTSSGANVLTF. As DNA, the CDR3 is TGCGCCAGCAGCCAAGATTGGCGGGGGTCGAGGACGAGCTCTGGGGCCAACGTCCTGACTTTC.

V is TRBV14 and J is TRBJ2-3; no firm D call. This CDR3 is 16 amino acids long. CDR1 and CDR2 from the germline V gene are SGHDN and FVKESK. V was pared by 1 base and J by 0 bases, with 11 bases between. CDR3 sequence: CASSQGGDLSTDTQYF. Here the CDR3 DNA reads TGTGCCAGCAGCCAAGGAGGAGACCTAAGCACAGATACGCAGTATTTT.

This clone was observed a few times. J is TRBJ2-1 and V is TRBV28, with 7 nucleotides matching TRBD2. The CDR3 length is 17 residues. J gave up 0 bases and V 2 bases, and 7 bases lay outside the gene matches. Germline V gene lookup returns CDR1 MDHEN and CDR2 SYDVKM. The CDR3 DNA is TGTGCCAGCAGTTTAGGTCTAGCGGACGCCTCCTACAATGAGCAGTTCTTC. Residues: CASSLGLADASYNEQFF.

This sequence joins TRBV5-1 and TRBJ2-7, with D perhaps matching TRBD1 (6 bases). The CDR3 covers 17 residues. Germline values: CDR1 SGHRS, CDR2 YFSETQ. V was cut by 3 bases and J by 3 bases, with 22 bases left in between. The CDR3 loop reads CASSSGAPLVLSYEQYF. The CDR3 bases are TGCGCCAGCAGCTCAGGGGCCCCGCTAGTATTGAGCTACGAGCAGTACTTC.